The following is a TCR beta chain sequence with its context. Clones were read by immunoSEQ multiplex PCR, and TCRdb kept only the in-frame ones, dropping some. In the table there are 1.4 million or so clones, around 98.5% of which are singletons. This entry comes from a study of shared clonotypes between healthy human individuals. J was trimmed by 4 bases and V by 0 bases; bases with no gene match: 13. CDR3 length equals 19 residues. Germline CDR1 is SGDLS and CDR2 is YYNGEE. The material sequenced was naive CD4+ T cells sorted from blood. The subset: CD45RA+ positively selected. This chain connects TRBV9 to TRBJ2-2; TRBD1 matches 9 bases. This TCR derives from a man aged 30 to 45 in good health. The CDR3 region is CASSVAKEGTGRSTGELFF. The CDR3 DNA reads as TGTGCCAGCAGCGTAGCGAAGGAAGGGACAGGGCGGAGCACCGGGGAGCTGTTTTTT.